The text below deals with one TCR beta chain. This sample was taken from a study of blood T cells in healthy people across ages. PCR was performed a second time for about 7 to 11 cycles using a sample-barcoded 5' primer and a J-beta primer mix. A template-switch adaptor containing 12 random nucleotides labeled each cDNA molecule. Sequencing yielded, for each sample, at least 2.5 million paired-end reads carrying CDR3. Via MiXCR, TCRdb re-called the 5' RACE reads, giving one row per CDR3 protein. The sample carries about 720,000 distinct CDR3 sequences, about 24% recorded once. This CDR3 spans 14 amino acids. Between the trimmed V and J ends, which lost 3 bases and 3 bases, there was a span of 10 bases.

This sequence originates from a man aged 65-85 years in good health. The sequenced sample consisted of blood. V gene TRBV12-3 or TRBV12-4 combines with J gene TRBJ2-3, with a weak D call TRBD1 (5 bases). CDR3 DNA: TGTGCCAGCAGTTTCGTACAGGTGACAGATACGCAGTATTTT. Translating gives CASSFVQVTDTQYF.